This T cell receptor beta chain was sequenced for a study of prognosis after radiotherapy for stage I lung cancer. Using two-round multiplex PCR, the authors amplified TCR beta CDR3 from genomic DNA. Amplification during the initial PCR round employed primers specific to each TRBV and TRBJ gene. TCRdb re-derived calls from the multiplex PCR reads in MiXCR, one entry per CDR3 protein. The sample includes fewer than 40,000 distinct CDR3 sequences, about 31% of them seen just once. The length of the CDR3 is 14 residues. The V gene's germline CDR1 is LNHDA and CDR2 SQIVND (reference sequence). Between the trimmed V and J ends, which lost 7 bases and 0 bases, there was a span of 9 bases.

The chain uses TRBV19 and TRBJ2-2, with unresolved D. Specimen: PBMCs, collected before or after stereotactic body radiation therapy (not recorded which). The origin of this receptor is a donor over 45 with non-small cell lung cancer. The CDR3 loop is CASKFGSNTGELFF. CDR3 in DNA: TGTGCCAGTAAATTTGGCTCGAACACCGGGGAGCTGTTTTTT. Drawing the rest from reference TRBV19 and TRBJ2-2, the complete variable domain is DGGITQSPKYLFRKEGQNVTLSCEQNLNHDAMYWYRQDPGQGLRLIYYSQIVNDFQKGDIAEGYSVSREKKESFPLTVTSAQKNPTAFYLCASKFGSNTGELFFGEGSRLTVL.